A single sample gave rise to the 30 T cell receptor beta chains below, sequenced in a study of read filtering for tumor transcriptome and immune sequencing. Molecular barcoded adaptors covering alpha/delta and beta/gamma chains were used on 400 to 450 ng RNA. TCRdb reprocessed the reads via MiXCR and lists one record per CDR3 protein. The sample has 19,000 or so distinct CDR3 sequences; approximately 20% are singletons. Sequenced material: a population of CD138-negative cells sorted from bone marrow. The receptors were sampled from a donor aged 40 or older with multiple myeloma.

V usage is TRBV3-1 and J usage is TRBJ2-5; 11 positions agree with TRBD2. In germline, CDR1 is LGHDT, CDR2 YNNKEL (reference sequence). The CDR3 is 16 amino acids. V shed 3 bases, J shed 2 bases, and the junction held 5 bases outside the gene matches. The chain's CDR3 is CASSHGTSGSQETQYF. CDR3 nucleotides: TGTGCCAGCAGCCATGGGACTAGCGGTTCTCAAGAGACCCAGTACTTC.

Ten or more counts support this clonotype. For the CDR3, the DNA is TGCGCCAGCCGGACCGGGACGGAGCTTATCACCGGGGAGCTGTTTTTT. This encodes CASRTGTELITGELFF. V usage is TRBV23-1 and J usage is TRBJ2-2; D might be TRBD1 or TRBD2, each matching 5 bases. TRBV23-1 is treated as an ORF (open reading frame) with a function not yet certain. V was cut by 8 bases and J by 4 bases, with 20 bases left in between. The CDR3 is 16 residues long.

By sample fraction, this clonotype is medium-sized. V is TRBV28 and J is TRBJ2-7; D may be TRBD1 or TRBD2 (5 bases each). V was shortened by 3 bases and J by 3 bases, with 15 bases between the two germline ends. The length of the CDR3 is 15 residues. Looked up from germline, CDR1 is MDHEN and CDR2 is SYDVKM. The CDR3 sequence is CASSFLRQRSYEQYF. CDR3 in DNA: TGTGCCAGCAGTTTCCTCCGACAGCGGAGCTACGAGCAGTACTTC. The variable domain in full, completed from reference TRBV28 and TRBJ2-7, reads DVKVTQSSRYLVKRTGEKVFLECVQDMDHENMFWYRQDPGLGLRLIYFSYDVKMKEKGDIPEGYSVSREKKERFSLILESASTNQTSMYLCASSFLRQRSYEQYFGPGTRLTVT.

This sequence joins TRBV28 and TRBJ2-7, with D possibly matching TRBD1 (6 bases). There are 12 residues in the CDR3. Germline V CDR1 and CDR2: MDHEN, SYDVKM. V was pared by 5 bases and J by 4 bases, with 9 bases between. In nucleotides, the CDR3 is TGTGCCAGCAGTCAACAGGGTTACGAGCAGTACTTC. Residues: CASSQQGYEQYF.

About this clonotype itself: This likely reflects a read error, since a far larger clone is one base away. J is TRBJ2-2 and V is TRBV6-5; D gene ambiguous. Trimming left V 5 bases short and J 3 bases short, with 10 bases between. CDR1 is MNHEY, CDR2 SVGAGI, per germline. This CDR3 is built from 14 residues. The CDR3 sequence: CASSTGEDTGELFF. The DNA of the CDR3 is TGTGCCAGCAGTACCGGAGAGGACACCGGGGAGCTGTTTTTT.

The genes are TRBV28 and TRBJ2-7; D remains unclear. Looked up from germline, CDR1 is MDHEN and CDR2 is SYDVKM. V lost 3 bases, J lost 3 bases, and 6 bases lay in between. CDR3 length: 12 residues. CDR3 in amino acids: CASSFPSYEQYF. The CDR3 coding sequence is TGTGCCAGCAGTTTCCCCAGCTACGAGCAGTACTTC. The full variable domain, in which reference TRBV28 and TRBJ2-7 provide the parts outside the CDR3, is DVKVTQSSRYLVKRTGEKVFLECVQDMDHENMFWYRQDPGLGLRLIYFSYDVKMKEKGDIPEGYSVSREKKERFSLILESASTNQTSMYLCASSFPSYEQYFGPGTRLTVT.

Comments on this clonotype: Germline and junction disagree at one end, which may indicate a read error. The chain is built from TRBV11-2 and TRBJ2-7; 10 nucleotides line up with TRBD1. Germline values: CDR1 SGHAT, CDR2 FQNNGV. CDR3 length equals 15 residues. The CDR3 coding sequence is TGTGCCAGCAGCCAAGGGACAGGGGATTCGTACGAGCTGTACTTC. Residues: CASSQGTGDSYELYF.

A note on this clonotype: A much larger clone lies a single base off, so this may be a read error. V and J are TRBV12-3 or TRBV12-4 and TRBJ2-1; TRBD1 aligns across 7 bases. The CDR3 spans 16 residues. V trimming: 0 bases; J trimming: 2 bases; junction bases outside the gene matches: 4. The CDR3 spells CASSLATGNTYNEQFF. CDR3 bases: TGTGCCAGCAGTTTAGCGACAGGGAACACCTACAATGAGCAGTTCTTC.

Only one count was recorded for this clonotype. The chain employs TRBV19 and TRBJ2-7; the match to TRBD1 covers 11 bases. CDR1 and CDR2 (germline): LNHDA, SQIVND (reference sequence). CDR3 length: 15 residues. The ends lost 1 base at V and 7 bases at J; junction bases unmatched: 6. The CDR3, as DNA: TGTGCCAGTAGTATAGGTGGACAGGGGGCGGCAGAGCAGTACTTC. Translation: CASSIGGQGAAEQYF.

This clonotype was counted ten times or more. This chain uses TRBV25-1 with TRBJ2-1; perhaps TRBD2 as D (6 bases). The CDR3 has 14 amino acids. The V end lost 4 bases, the J end lost 1 base, and 8 bases lay between the germline ends. Germline V gives CDR1 MGHDK, CDR2 SYGVNS. CDR3 in amino acids: CASSVGGSYNEQFF. The CDR3 nucleotides are TGTGCCAGCAGTGTCGGGGGTTCCTACAATGAGCAGTTCTTC.

This clonotype was picked up many times. The V call is TRBV20-1, the J call TRBJ1-5; a possible D gene is TRBD1 (5 bases). V was pared by 5 bases and J by 2 bases, with 22 bases between. The CDR3 is made up of 17 amino acids. CDR1 and CDR2 from the germline V gene are DFQATT and SNEGSKA (reference sequence). The chain's CDR3 is CSAGMGWGRHGNQPQHF. DNA for the CDR3: TGCAGTGCTGGGATGGGGTGGGGGAGACACGGCAATCAGCCCCAGCATTTT.

This clonotype was observed many times. The chain couples TRBV28 to TRBJ2-2; D unclear. Germline loops: CDR1 MDHEN, CDR2 SYDVKM. This CDR3 is 13 amino acids long. V lost 2 bases and J 0 bases, leaving 1 base between the germline ends. CDR3 DNA sequence: TGTGCCAGCAGTTTAACGAACACCGGGGAGCTGTTTTTT. Translating gives CASSLTNTGELFF.

This chain links TRBV29-1 with TRBJ2-3; a weak D match, TRBD1 (5 bases). V dropped 7 bases and J dropped 0 bases, with 11 bases sitting between them. The CDR3 sequence is 13 residues long. Germline CDR1 and CDR2: SQVTM and ANQGSEA. CDR3 in amino acids: CSGREPSTDTQYF. CDR3 nucleotides: TGCAGCGGCAGGGAACCTAGCACAGATACGCAGTATTTT.

The sample holds a few counts of this clonotype. This could be a read error, since a much larger clone is one nucleotide away. The chain carries TRBV19 and TRBJ2-3; D is perhaps TRBD2 (6 bases). This CDR3 is 13 amino acids long. V was cut by 7 bases and J by 4 bases, with 12 bases left in between. CDR1 LNHDA and CDR2 SQIVND come from the germline V gene (reference sequence). The CDR3 sequence is CASKGASADTQYF. The DNA of the CDR3 is TGTGCCAGTAAAGGTGCTAGCGCAGATACGCAGTATTTT.

Points on this clonotype: One end of the junction fails to match germline, which may point to a read error. The chain couples TRBV4-1 to TRBJ1-1, with D uncertain. The CDR3 consists of 16 residues. Per germline, CDR1 MGHRA and CDR2 YSYEKL. The CDR3 spells CASGQDWPLSNTEAFF. The CDR3 nucleotides are TGCGCCAGCGGCCAAGATTGGCCACTTTCGAACACTGAAGCTTTCTTC.

This clonotype has at least ten counts. The chain has TRBV28 and TRBJ2-1; weak D call: TRBD2 (5 bases). The CDR3 is 14 residues long. V was pared by 6 bases and J by 5 bases, with 14 bases between. Germline-derived CDR1 and CDR2 are MDHEN and SYDVKM. The CDR3 loop is CASRGATSNNEQFF. The CDR3 DNA is TGTGCCAGCAGGGGAGCGACCAGTAACAATGAGCAGTTCTTC.

This clonotype was seen repeatedly, ten times or more. V usage is TRBV19 and J usage is TRBJ1-1; maybe TRBD1 (5 bases). The CDR3 spans 13 residues. CDR1 and CDR2 (germline): LNHDA, SQIVND (reference sequence). V lost 3 bases, J lost 1 base, and 6 bases lay in between. The CDR3 region has the DNA TGTGCCAGTAGTATGACAGCGAACACTGAAGCTTTCTTT. Its translation is CASSMTANTEAFF.

This rearrangement joins TRBV29-1 to TRBJ2-6; TRBD2 is a possible D gene (5 bases). This CDR3 spans 14 amino acids. Trimming shortened V by 3 bases and J by 2 bases, and 8 bases separated the two germline ends. Germline V gene data show CDR1 as SQVTM and CDR2 as ANQGSEA. CDR3 sequence (DNA): TGCAGCGTTGACGCGGGTGCTGGGGCCAACGTCCTGACTTTC. It translates to CSVDAGAGANVLTF.

By its share, this clonotype is medium-sized. The V call is TRBV19, the J call TRBJ1-6; D is perhaps TRBD1 (6 bases). Germline V gene sequence: CDR1 LNHDA, CDR2 SQIVND (reference sequence). The V end was cut by 5 bases, the J end by 5 bases, with 13 bases between. CDR3 length: 15 amino acids. CDR3 sequence: CASSGATGNNSPLHF. The DNA of the CDR3 is TGTGCCAGTAGTGGAGCGACAGGAAATAATTCACCCCTCCACTTT.

The V call is TRBV7-2, the J call TRBJ2-5, with 8 positions matching TRBD1. This CDR3 region has 14 residues. Germline lookup yields CDR1 SGHTA and CDR2 FQGNSA. Losses at the gene ends were 2 bases for V and 8 bases for J; bases not matched to a gene: 7. The CDR3 DNA sequence: TGTGCCAGCAGCTTAACAGGACAGGGCCAAACCCAGTACTTC. Translation gives CASSLTGQGQTQYF.

This clonotype was counted many times. The chain couples TRBV7-8 to TRBJ1-4; 7 nucleotides align to TRBD1. The germline V gene has CDR1 SGHVS and CDR2 FQNEAQ. This CDR3 has 17 amino acids. J was trimmed by 7 bases and V by 3 bases; bases with no gene match: 14. This chain's CDR3 is CASSLLTGPKEGEKLFF. CDR3 DNA: TGTGCCAGCAGCTTGTTGACAGGGCCGAAAGAGGGTGAAAAACTGTTTTTT.

This clonotype was counted at least ten times. The chain combines TRBV14 with TRBJ2-7, with 9 bases identical to TRBD1. This CDR3 region has 15 residues. Losses at the gene ends were 8 bases for V and 1 base for J; bases not matched to a gene: 9. The germline CDR1 and CDR2 sequences are SGHDN and FVKESK. The CDR3 region has the DNA TGTGCCAGCGCCGCAGGGACAGGGATTTCCTACGAGCAGTACTTC. Its translation: CASAAGTGISYEQYF.

The chain recombines TRBV29-1 with TRBJ2-5, with D unresolved. The CDR3 contains 11 residues. Per the germline V gene, CDR1 is SQVTM and CDR2 is ANQGSEA. V was cut by 4 bases and J by 4 bases, with 7 bases left in between. This CDR3 is CSVGVGETQYF. CDR3 sequence (DNA): TGCAGCGTTGGAGTTGGAGAGACCCAGTACTTC.

The count of this clonotype is one. A single base separates this from a much larger clone, so it may be a read error. J is TRBJ2-1 and V is TRBV27; D ambiguous. The germline V gene has CDR1 MNHEY and CDR2 SMNVEV (reference sequence). The CDR3 contains 13 residues. This chain's CDR3 is CARSLNTYNEQFF. Written as DNA, the CDR3 is TGTGCCCGCAGTTTAAACACCTACAATGAGCAGTTCTTC.

The chain joins TRBV7-2 to TRBJ1-5; D is uncertain. This CDR3 contains 13 residues. The V end was cut by 4 bases, the J end by 4 bases, with 8 bases between. In germline, CDR1 is SGHTA, CDR2 FQGNSA. CDR3 residues: CASSSQANQPQHF. CDR3 DNA sequence: TGTGCCAGCAGCTCCCAGGCAAATCAGCCCCAGCATTTT. Drawing the rest from reference TRBV7-2 and TRBJ1-5, the complete variable domain is GAGVSQSPSNKVTEKGKDVELRCDPISGHTALYWYRQSLGQGLEFLIYFQGNSAPDKSGLPSDRFSAERTGGSVSTLTIQRTQQEDSAVYLCASSSQANQPQHFGDGTRLSIL.

This clonotype was found many times. This chain links TRBV28 with TRBJ1-1, with 9 positions matching TRBD1. The CDR3 runs to 15 residues. Trimming at V came to 7 bases and at J to 4 bases, leaving 10 bases not matched to a gene. The germline CDR1 and CDR2 sequences are MDHEN and SYDVKM. Written as DNA, the CDR3 is TGTGCCAGCACCATTTTTCCGGGACAGGGCACTGAAGCTTTCTTT. Translation gives CASTIFPGQGTEAFF.

This chain links TRBV20-1 with TRBJ2-5, with D perhaps matching TRBD1 (7 bases). The CDR3 runs to 14 residues. Per germline, CDR1 DFQATT and CDR2 SNEGSKA (reference sequence). The V and J ends lost 3 bases and 5 bases respectively, with 16 bases between them. CDR3 nucleotide sequence: TGCAGTGCTAGTGCCGCCAGGGGGGTCGAGACCCAGTACTTC. Its translation: CSASAARGVETQYF.

The V and J genes are TRBV7-9 and TRBJ1-4; D is undetermined. Trimming took 7 bases from V and 5 from J, leaving 14 bases between them. The germline V gene encodes CDR1 SEHNR and CDR2 FQNEAQ (reference sequence). The CDR3 runs to 14 residues. CDR3 sequence: CASIFDILNEKLFF. The CDR3 DNA reads TGTGCCAGCATATTCGACATCCTAAATGAAAAACTGTTTTTT.

The chain carries TRBV2 and TRBJ2-7, with D tentatively TRBD1 or TRBD2 (6 bases each). This CDR3 has 14 amino acids. Trimming pared 11 bases from V and 0 bases from J, leaving 17 bases between. The germline V gene encodes CDR1 SNHLY and CDR2 FYNNEI. The CDR3 nucleotides are TGTGCCTCCAGAGGGGGACTGAGCTCCTACGAGCAGTACTTC. Amino acid sequence: CASRGGLSSYEQYF.

The sample holds many counts of this clonotype. For the CDR3, the DNA is TGCAGTGCTAGAGATCTATGGCGGGATACAGATACGCAGTATTTT. Protein product: CSARDLWRDTDTQYF. V usage is TRBV20-1 and J usage is TRBJ2-3, with a weak D call TRBD2 (6 bases). Germline-derived CDR1 and CDR2 are DFQATT and SNEGSKA (reference sequence). The CDR3 has 15 amino acids. Trimming stripped 0 bases from V and 3 bases from J, with 13 bases between.